This TCR beta chain was found in a study of blood T cell repertoires in COVID-19. Study summary: Spain, Italy and the United States supplied samples that represented acute and convalescent COVID-19. PBMCs, B-cell-depleted T cells, or T cells were the source of the cDNA or gDNA that made up the material.

Germline CDR1 and CDR2: SGHTA and FQGNSA. CDR3 length: 14 amino acids. Losses at the gene ends were 5 bases for V and 11 bases for J; bases not matched to a gene: 10. Per the original methods: Reference gene primer amplification gave nucleated cell count estimates. Profiling relied on immunoSEQ multiplex PCR, and the TCRdb table lists in-frame clones only, not all of them. The D gene and trimming were derived from the DNA, and the V and J assignments and clone size from that table. This table holds nearly 110,000 clones, about 80% found once. The sequenced sample consisted of peripheral blood. The source of this sequence is a man aged 70 or older with acute or convalescent COVID-19. The chain uses TRBV7-2 and TRBJ1-5; 9 bases are shared with TRBD1. The CDR3 region has the DNA TGTGCCAGCAGCGGACGACAGGGGGTCCTGTCCCAGCATTTT. It encodes CASSGRQGVLSQHF.